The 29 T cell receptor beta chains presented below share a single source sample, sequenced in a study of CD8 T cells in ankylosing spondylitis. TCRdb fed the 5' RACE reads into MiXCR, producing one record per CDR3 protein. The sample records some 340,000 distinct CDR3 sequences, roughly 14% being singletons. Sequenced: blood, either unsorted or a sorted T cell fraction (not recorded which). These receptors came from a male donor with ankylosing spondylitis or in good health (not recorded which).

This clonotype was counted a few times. Here the CDR3 reads CASSHQGLASGPKNIQYF. DNA of the CDR3: TGTGCCAGCAGCCACCAGGGACTAGCTAGCGGTCCGAAAAACATTCAGTACTTC. The chain couples TRBV3-1 to TRBJ2-4, with 9 positions matching TRBD2. The CDR3 loop spans 18 amino acids. Per germline, CDR1 LGHDT and CDR2 YNNKEL (reference sequence). Germline trimming cut 3 bases from V and 4 bases from J; bases unmatched to any gene: 13.

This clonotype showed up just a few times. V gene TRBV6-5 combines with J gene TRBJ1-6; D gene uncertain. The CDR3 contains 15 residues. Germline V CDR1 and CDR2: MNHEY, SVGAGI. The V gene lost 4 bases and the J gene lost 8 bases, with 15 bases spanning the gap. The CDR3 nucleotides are TGTGCCAGCAGTTTGCAACCCTCAGGTGATTCACCCCTCCACTTT. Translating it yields CASSLQPSGDSPLHF.

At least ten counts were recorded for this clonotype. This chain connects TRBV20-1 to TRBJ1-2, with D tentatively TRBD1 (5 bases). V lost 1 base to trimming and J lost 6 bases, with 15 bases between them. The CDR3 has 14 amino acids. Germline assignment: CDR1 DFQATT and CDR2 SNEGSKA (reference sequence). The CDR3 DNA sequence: TGCAGTGCTAGAGGCAGGGATTACTCTCATGGCTACACCTTC. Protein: CSARGRDYSHGYTF.

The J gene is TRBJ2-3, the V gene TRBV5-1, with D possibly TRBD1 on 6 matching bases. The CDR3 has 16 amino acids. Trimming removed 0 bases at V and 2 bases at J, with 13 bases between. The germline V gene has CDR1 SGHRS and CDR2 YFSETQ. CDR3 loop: CASSLVEGVPTDTQYF. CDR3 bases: TGCGCCAGCAGCTTGGTTGAGGGGGTTCCCACAGATACGCAGTATTTT.

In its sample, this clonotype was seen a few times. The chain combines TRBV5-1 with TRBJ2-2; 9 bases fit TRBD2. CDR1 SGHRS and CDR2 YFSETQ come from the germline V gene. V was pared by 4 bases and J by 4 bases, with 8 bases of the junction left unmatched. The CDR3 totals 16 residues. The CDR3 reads CASSPLAGKGTGELFF. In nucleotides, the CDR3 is TGCGCCAGCAGCCCTCTAGCGGGGAAGGGCACCGGGGAGCTGTTTTTT. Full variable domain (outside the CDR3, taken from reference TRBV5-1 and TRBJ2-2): KAGVTQTPRYLIKTRGQQVTLSCSPISGHRSVSWYQQTPGQGLQFLFEYFSETQRNKGNFPGRFSGRQFSNSRSEMNVSTLELGDSALYLCASSPLAGKGTGELFFGEGSRLTVL.

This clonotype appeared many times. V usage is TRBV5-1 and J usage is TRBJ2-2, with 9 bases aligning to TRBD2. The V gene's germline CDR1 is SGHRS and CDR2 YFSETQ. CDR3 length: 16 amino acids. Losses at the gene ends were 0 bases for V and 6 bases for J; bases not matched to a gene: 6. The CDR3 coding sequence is TGCGCCAGCAGCTTGGTTCCTAGCGGGACACCCGGGGAGCTGTTTTTT. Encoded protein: CASSLVPSGTPGELFF.

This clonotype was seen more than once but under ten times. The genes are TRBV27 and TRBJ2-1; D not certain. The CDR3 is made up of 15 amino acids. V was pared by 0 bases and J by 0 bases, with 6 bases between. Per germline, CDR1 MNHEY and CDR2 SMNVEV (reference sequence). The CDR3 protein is CASSLSAPSYNEQFF. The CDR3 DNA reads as TGTGCCAGCAGTTTATCAGCCCCCTCCTACAATGAGCAGTTCTTC.

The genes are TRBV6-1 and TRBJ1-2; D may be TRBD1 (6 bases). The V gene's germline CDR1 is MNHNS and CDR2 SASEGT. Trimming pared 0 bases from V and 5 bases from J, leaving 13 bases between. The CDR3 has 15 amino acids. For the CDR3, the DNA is TGTGCCAGCAGTGAAGCGCTCAGGGGCCGGTATGGCTACACCTTC. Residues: CASSEALRGRYGYTF.

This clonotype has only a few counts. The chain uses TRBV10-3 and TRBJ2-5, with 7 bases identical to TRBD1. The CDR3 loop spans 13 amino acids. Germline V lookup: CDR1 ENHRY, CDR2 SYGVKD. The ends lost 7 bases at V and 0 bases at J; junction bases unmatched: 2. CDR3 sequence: CAIKGADQETQYF. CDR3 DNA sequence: TGTGCCATCAAGGGGGCGGACCAAGAGACCCAGTACTTC.

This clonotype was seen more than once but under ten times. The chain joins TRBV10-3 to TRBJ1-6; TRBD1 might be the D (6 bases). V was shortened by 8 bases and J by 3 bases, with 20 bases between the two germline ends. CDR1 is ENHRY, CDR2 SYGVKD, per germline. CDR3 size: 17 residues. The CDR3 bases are TGTGCCATCTCTGAGGCCCCGGGGGGCAGCTATAATTCACCCCTCCACTTT. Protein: CAISEAPGGSYNSPLHF.

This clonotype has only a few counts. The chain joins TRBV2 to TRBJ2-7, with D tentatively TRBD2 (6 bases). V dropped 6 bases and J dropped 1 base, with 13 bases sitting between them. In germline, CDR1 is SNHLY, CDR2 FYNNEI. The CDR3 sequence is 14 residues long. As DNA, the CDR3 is TGTGCCAGCAGCAGAGAGGAGGGTTCCTACGAGCAGTACTTC. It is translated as CASSREEGSYEQYF.

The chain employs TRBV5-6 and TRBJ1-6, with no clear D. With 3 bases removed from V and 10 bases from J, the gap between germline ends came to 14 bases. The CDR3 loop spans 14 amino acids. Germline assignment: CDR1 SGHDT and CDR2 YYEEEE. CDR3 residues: CASSSRGLSSPLHF. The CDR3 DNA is TGTGCCAGCAGCTCCCGAGGCCTAAGCTCACCCCTCCACTTT.

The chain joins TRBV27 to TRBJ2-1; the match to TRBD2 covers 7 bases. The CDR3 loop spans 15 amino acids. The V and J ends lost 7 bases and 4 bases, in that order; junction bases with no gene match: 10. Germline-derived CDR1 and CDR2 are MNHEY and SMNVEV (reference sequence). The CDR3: CASTNGAGPYNEQFF. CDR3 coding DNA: TGTGCCAGCACTAACGGAGCGGGGCCTTACAATGAGCAGTTCTTC.

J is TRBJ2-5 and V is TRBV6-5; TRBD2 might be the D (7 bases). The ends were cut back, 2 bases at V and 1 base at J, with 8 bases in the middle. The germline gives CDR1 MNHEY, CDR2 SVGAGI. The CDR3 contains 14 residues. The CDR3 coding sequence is TGTGCCAGCAGTTACGGGGGGGCCCAAGAGACCCAGTACTTC. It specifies CASSYGGAQETQYF.

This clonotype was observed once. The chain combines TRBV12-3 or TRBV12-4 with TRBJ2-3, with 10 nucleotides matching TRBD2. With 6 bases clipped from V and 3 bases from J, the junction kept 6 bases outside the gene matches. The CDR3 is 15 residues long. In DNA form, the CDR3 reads TGTGCCAGCAGCTTACTAGCGGGAATGACAGATACGCAGTATTTT. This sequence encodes CASSLLAGMTDTQYF.

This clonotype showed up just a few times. CDR3 DNA sequence: TGCGCCAGCAGCTTGACAGGGGAAGGAGCTGGAAACACCATATATTTT. The encoded protein is CASSLTGEGAGNTIYF. The rearrangement joins TRBV5-1 to TRBJ1-3; TRBD1 agrees at 7 bases. Looked up from germline, CDR1 is SGHRS and CDR2 is YFSETQ. After removal of 1 base from V and 2 bases from J, the junction contained 6 bases not matched to a gene. This CDR3 contains 16 residues.

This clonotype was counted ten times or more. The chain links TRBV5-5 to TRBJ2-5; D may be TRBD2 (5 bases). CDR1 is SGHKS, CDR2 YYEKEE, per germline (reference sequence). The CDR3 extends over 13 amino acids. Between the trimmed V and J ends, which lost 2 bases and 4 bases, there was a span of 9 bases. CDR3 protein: CASSFSEGETQYF. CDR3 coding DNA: TGTGCCAGCAGCTTTAGCGAGGGAGAGACCCAGTACTTC. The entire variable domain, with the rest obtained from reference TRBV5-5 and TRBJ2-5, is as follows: DAGVTQSPTHLIKTRGQQVTLRCSPISGHKSVSWYQQVLGQGPQFIFQYYEKEERGRGNFPDRFSARQFPNYSSELNVNALLLGDSALYLCASSFSEGETQYFGPGTRLLVL.

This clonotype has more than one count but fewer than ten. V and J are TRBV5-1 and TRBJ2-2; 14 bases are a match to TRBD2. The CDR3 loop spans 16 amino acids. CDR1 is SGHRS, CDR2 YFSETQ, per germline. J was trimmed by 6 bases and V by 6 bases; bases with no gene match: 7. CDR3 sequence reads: CASNQGLAGAAGELFF. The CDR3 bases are TGCGCCAGCAACCAGGGACTAGCGGGAGCGGCCGGGGAGCTGTTTTTT.

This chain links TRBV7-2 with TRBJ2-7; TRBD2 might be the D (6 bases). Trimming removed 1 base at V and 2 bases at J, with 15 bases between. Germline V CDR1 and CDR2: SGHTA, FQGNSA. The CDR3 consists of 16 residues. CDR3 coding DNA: TGTGCCAGCAGCTTAGGAGTCCCTAGCGACCCCTACGAGCAGTACTTC. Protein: CASSLGVPSDPYEQYF.

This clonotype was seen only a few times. The CDR3 protein is CASSYGPHTNTGELFF. The CDR3 DNA sequence: TGTGCCAGCAGTTACGGCCCACACACGAACACCGGGGAGCTGTTTTTT. This chain uses TRBV6-5 with TRBJ2-2; no definite D call. V gave up 2 bases and J gave up 0 bases, with 10 bases separating them. Germline V gene lookup returns CDR1 MNHEY and CDR2 SVGAGI. This CDR3 is built from 16 residues.

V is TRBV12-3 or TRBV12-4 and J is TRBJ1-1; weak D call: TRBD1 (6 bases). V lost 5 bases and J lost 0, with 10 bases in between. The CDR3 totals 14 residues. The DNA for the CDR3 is TGTGCCAGCAGTCACAGGGTTTTGAACACTGAAGCTTTCTTT. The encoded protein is CASSHRVLNTEAFF.

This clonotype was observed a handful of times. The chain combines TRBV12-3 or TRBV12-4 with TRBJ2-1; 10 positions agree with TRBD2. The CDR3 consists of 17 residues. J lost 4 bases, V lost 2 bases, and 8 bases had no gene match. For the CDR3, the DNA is TGTGCCAGCAGTTTAACTAGCGGGAACTACGATTACAATGAGCAGTTCTTC. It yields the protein CASSLTSGNYDYNEQFF.

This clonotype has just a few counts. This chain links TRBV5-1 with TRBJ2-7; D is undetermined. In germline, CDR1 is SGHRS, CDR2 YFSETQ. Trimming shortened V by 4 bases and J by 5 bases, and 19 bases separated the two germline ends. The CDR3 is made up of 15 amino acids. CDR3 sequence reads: CASSRAARGVDEQYF. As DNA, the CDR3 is TGCGCCAGCAGCAGGGCCGCACGTGGAGTTGACGAGCAGTACTTC.

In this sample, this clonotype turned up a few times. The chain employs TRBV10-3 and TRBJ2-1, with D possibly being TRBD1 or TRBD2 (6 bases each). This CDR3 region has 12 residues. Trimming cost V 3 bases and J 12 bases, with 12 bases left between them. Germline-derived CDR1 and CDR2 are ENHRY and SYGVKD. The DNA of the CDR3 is TGTGCCATCAGTGATTCCGGGGGCGGGCAGTTCTTC. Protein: CAISDSGGGQFF.

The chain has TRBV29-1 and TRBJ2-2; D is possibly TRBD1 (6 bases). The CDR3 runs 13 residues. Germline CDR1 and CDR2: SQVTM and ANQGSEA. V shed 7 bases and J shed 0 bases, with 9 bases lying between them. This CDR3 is CSAGQSNTGELFF. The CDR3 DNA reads TGCAGCGCCGGACAGTCGAACACCGGGGAGCTGTTTTTT.

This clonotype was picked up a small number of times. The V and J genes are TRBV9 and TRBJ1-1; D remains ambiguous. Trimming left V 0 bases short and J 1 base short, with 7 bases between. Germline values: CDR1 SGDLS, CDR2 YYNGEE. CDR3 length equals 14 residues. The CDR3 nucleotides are TGTGCCAGCAGCGTAGTCCCCGGGAACACTGAAGCTTTCTTT. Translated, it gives CASSVVPGNTEAFF.

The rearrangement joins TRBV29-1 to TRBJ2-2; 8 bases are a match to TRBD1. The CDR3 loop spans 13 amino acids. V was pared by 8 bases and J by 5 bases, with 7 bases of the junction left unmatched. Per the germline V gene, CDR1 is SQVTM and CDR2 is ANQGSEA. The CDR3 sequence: CSTGQGVTGELFF. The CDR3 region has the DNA TGCAGCACCGGACAGGGTGTTACCGGGGAGCTGTTTTTT.

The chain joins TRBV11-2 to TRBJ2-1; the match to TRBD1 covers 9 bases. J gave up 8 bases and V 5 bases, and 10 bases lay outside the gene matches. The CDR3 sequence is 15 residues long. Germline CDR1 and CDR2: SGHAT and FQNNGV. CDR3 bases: TGTGCCAGCAGCCAACTACAGGGGGCTCGGTATGAGCAGTTCTTC. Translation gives CASSQLQGARYEQFF.

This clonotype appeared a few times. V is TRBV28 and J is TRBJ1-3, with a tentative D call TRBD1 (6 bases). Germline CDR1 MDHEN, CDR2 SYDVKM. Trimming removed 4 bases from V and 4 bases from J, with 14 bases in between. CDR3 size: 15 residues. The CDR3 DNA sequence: TGTGCCAGCAGTTCTGGGGGGGCGAGCGGAAACACCATATATTTT. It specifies CASSSGGASGNTIYF.